The table lists the clone carrying this T cell receptor (beta chain) with a count of one. This sample stems from a study of blood T cell repertoires in COVID-19. CDR3 size: 17 residues. V lost 3 bases and J lost 4, with 19 bases in between. The germline V gene has CDR1 SGHTA and CDR2 FQGNSA. Produced via immunoSEQ multiplex PCR; TCRdb's table is partial and in-frame only. This table has around 130,000 clones, 70% to 80% appearing once. The TCR sequence derives from a human donor in a cohort sampled during active COVID-19. This chain joins TRBV7-2 and TRBJ2-1, with D maybe TRBD1 (7 bases). Source material: peripheral blood. CDR3 in DNA: TGTGCCAGCAGCTTCCACCAGGGGGGCCAGGGATACAATGAGCAGTTCTTC. Translated, it gives CASSFHQGGQGYNEQFF.